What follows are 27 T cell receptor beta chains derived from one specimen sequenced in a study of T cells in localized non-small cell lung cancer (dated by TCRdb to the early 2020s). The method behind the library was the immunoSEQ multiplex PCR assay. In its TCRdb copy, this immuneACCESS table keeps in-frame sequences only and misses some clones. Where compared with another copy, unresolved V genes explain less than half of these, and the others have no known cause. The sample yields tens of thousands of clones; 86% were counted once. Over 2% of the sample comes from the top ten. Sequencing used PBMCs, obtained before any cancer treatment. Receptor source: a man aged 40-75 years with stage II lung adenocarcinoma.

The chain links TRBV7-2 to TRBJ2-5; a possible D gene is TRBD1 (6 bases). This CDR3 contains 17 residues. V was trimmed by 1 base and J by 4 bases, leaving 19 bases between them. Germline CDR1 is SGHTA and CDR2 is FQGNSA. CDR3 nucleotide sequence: TGTGCCAGCAGCTTAGAAACAGCGGTGGGACAAGGAGAGACCCAGTACTTC. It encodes CASSLETAVGQGETQYF.

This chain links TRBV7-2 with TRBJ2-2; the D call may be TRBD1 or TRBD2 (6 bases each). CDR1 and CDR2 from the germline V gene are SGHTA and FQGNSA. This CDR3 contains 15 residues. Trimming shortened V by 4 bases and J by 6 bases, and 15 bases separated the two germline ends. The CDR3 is CASSSRGVFSGELFF. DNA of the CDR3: TGTGCCAGCAGCTCTAGGGGGGTATTCTCCGGGGAGCTGTTTTTT.

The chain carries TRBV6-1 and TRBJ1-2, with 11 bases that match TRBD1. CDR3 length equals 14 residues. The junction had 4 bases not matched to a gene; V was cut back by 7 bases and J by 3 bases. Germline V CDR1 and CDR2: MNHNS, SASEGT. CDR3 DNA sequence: TGTGCCAGCACCCCGGGACAGGGGGACTATGGCTACACCTTC. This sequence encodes CASTPGQGDYGYTF.

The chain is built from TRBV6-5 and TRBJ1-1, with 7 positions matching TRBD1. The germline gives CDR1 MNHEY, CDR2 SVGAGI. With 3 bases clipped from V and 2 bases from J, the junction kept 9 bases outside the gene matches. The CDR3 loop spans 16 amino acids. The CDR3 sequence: CASSYGGDSPNTEAFF. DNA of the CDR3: TGTGCCAGCAGTTATGGGGGGGACAGCCCAAACACTGAAGCTTTCTTT.

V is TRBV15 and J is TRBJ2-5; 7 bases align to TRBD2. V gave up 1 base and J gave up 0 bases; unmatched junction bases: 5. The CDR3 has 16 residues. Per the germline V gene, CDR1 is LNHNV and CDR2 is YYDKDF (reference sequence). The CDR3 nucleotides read TGTGCCACCAGCAGAGCAGCGGGATTGTACCAAGAGACCCAGTACTTC. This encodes CATSRAAGLYQETQYF.

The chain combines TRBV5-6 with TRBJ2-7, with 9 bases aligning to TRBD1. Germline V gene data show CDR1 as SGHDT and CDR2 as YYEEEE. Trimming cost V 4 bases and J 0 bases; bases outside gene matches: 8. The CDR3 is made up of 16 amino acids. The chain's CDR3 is CASSPGMGQGSYEQYF. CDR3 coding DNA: TGTGCCAGCAGCCCAGGGATGGGACAGGGCTCCTACGAGCAGTACTTC.

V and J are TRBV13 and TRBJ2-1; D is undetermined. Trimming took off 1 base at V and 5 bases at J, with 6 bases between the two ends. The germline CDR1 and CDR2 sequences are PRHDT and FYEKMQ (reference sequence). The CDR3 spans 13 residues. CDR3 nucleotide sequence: TGTGCCAGCAGCTTAGACATAAACAATGAGCAGTTCTTC. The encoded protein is CASSLDINNEQFF.

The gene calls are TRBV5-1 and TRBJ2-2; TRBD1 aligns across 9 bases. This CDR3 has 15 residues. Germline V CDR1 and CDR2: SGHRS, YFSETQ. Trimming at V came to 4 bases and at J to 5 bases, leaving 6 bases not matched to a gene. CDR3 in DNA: TGCGCCAGCAGCCATTCGACAGGGGGAACCGGGGAGCTGTTTTTT. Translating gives CASSHSTGGTGELFF.

CDR3 DNA: TGTGCCAGCAGCTCCCCCCGACTAATGACCGTTGGAAACACCATATATTTT. It encodes CASSSPRLMTVGNTIYF. The chain employs TRBV13 and TRBJ1-3; D not resolved. CDR1 and CDR2 (germline): PRHDT, FYEKMQ (reference sequence). Between the trimmed V and J ends, which lost 4 bases and 3 bases, there was a span of 19 bases. The length of the CDR3 is 17 residues.

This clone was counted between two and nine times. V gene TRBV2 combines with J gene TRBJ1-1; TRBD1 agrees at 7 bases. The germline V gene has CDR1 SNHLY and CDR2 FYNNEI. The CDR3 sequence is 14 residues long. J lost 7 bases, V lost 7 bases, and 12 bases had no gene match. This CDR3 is CASMIRQGDYEAFF. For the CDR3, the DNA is TGTGCCAGCATGATTCGCCAGGGGGATTATGAAGCTTTCTTT.

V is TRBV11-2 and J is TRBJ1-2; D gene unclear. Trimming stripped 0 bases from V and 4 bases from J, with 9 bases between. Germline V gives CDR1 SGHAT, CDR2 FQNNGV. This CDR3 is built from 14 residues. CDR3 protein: CASSLDTDGYGYTF. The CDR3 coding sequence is TGTGCCAGCAGCTTAGATACGGACGGCTATGGCTACACCTTC. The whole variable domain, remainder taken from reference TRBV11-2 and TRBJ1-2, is EAGVAQSPRYKIIEKRQSVAFWCNPISGHATLYWYQQILGQGPKLLIQFQNNGVVDDSQLPKDRFSAERLKGVDSTLKIQPAKLEDSAVYLCASSLDTDGYGYTFGSGTRLTVV.

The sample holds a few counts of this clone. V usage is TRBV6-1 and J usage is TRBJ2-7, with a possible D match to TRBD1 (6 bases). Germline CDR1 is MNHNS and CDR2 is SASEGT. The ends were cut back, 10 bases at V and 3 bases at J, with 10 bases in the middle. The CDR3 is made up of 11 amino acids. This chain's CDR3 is CATGQFYEQYV. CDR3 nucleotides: TGTGCCACCGGACAGTTCTACGAGCAGTACGTC.

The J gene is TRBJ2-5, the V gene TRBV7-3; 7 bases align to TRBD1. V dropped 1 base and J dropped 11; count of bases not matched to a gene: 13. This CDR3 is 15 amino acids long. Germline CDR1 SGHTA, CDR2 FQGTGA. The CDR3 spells CASSLNGVQGTEQYF. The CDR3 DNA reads TGTGCCAGCAGCTTAAACGGGGTACAGGGGACGGAGCAGTACTTC.

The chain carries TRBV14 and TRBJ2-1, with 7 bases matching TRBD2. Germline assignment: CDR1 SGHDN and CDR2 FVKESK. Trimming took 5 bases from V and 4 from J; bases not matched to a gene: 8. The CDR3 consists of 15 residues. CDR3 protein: CASSSLDGRYNEQFF. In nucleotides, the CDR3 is TGTGCCAGCAGCTCCCTAGACGGGAGGTACAATGAGCAGTTCTTC.

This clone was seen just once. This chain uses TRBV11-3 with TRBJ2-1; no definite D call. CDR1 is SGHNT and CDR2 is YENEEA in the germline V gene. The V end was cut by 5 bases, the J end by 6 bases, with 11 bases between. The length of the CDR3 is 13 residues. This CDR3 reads CASSPTTSNEQFF. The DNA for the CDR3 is TGTGCCAGCAGCCCCACCACCTCCAATGAGCAGTTCTTC.

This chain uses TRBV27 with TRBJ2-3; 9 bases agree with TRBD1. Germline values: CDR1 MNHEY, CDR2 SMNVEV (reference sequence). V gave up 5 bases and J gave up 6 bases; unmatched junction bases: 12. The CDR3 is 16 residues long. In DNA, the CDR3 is TGTGCCAGCAGTCCCCGACAGGGGGTTGATCGGGATACGCAGTATTTT. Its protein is CASSPRQGVDRDTQYF.

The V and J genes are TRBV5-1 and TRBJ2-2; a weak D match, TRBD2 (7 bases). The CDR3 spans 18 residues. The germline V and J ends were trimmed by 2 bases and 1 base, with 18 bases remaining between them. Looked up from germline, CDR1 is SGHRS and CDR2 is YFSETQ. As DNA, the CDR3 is TGCGCCAGCAGCTTCCCCCCGGGGGGCCCCCTGAACACCGGGGAGCTGTTTTTT. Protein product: CASSFPPGGPLNTGELFF.

The CDR3: CASSESGLFEAFF. The CDR3 coding sequence is TGTGCCAGCAGTGAAAGTGGTCTATTTGAAGCTTTCTTT. This chain joins TRBV6-1 and TRBJ1-1; D is uncertain. The CDR3 runs to 13 residues. Deletions cut 2 bases from V and 7 bases from J, with 11 bases between. CDR1 is MNHNS and CDR2 is SASEGT in the germline V gene.

Written as DNA, the CDR3 is TGTGCCAGCAGCCCCGAGCGAAGGGGAGCGGGAAACACCATATATTTT. Encoded protein: CASSPERRGAGNTIYF. This chain uses TRBV9 with TRBJ1-3; possibly TRBD1 for D (5 bases). Trimming stripped 4 bases from V and 4 bases from J, with 18 bases between. The CDR3 length is 16 residues. Germline values: CDR1 SGDLS, CDR2 YYNGEE.

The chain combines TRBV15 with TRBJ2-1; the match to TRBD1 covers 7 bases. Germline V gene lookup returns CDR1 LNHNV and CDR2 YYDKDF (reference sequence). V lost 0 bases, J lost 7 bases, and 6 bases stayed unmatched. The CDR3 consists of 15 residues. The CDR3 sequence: CATSRDPGQSNEQFF. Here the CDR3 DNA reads TGTGCCACCAGCAGAGATCCGGGACAGAGTAATGAGCAGTTCTTC.

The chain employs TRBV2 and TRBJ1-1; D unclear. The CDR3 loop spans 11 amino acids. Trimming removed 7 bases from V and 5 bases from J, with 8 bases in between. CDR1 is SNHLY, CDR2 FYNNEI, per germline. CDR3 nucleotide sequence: TGTGCCAGCACGGGTGGTACTGAAGCTTTCTTT. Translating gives CASTGGTEAFF. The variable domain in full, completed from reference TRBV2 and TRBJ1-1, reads EPEVTQTPSHQVTQMGQEVILRCVPISNHLYFYWYRQILGQKVEFLVSFYNNEISEKSEIFDDQFSVERPDGSNFTLKIRSTKLEDSAMYFCASTGGTEAFFGQGTRLTVV.

In DNA, the CDR3 is TGCGCCAGCAGCCCCCGAACAGGGCAGCATGTTGACTACACCTTC. This translates into CASSPRTGQHVDYTF. The chain joins TRBV4-1 to TRBJ1-2; tentatively, D is TRBD1 (6 bases). This CDR3 has 15 amino acids. Trimming stripped 4 bases from V and 10 bases from J, with 22 bases between. CDR1 is MGHRA, CDR2 YSYEKL, per germline.

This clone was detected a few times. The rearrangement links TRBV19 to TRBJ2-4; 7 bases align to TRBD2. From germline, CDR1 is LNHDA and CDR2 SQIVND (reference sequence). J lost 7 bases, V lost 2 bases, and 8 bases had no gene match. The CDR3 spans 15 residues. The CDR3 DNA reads TGTGCCAGTAGTATACTAGGGGAGGGTGCGAACATTCAGTACTTC. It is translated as CASSILGEGANIQYF.

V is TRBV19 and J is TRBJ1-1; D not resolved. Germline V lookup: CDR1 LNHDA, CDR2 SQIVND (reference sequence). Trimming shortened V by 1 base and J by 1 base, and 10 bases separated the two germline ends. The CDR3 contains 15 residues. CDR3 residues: CASSIGAGSNTEAFF. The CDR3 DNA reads TGTGCCAGTAGTATAGGCGCGGGGTCGAACACTGAAGCTTTCTTT.

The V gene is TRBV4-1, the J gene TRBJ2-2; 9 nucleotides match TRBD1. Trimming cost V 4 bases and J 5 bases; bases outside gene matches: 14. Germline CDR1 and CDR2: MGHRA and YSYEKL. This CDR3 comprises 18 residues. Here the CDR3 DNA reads TGCGCCAGCAGCCCCAAGGGACAGGGTAGAATGGGTACCGGGGAGCTGTTTTTT. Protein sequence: CASSPKGQGRMGTGELFF.

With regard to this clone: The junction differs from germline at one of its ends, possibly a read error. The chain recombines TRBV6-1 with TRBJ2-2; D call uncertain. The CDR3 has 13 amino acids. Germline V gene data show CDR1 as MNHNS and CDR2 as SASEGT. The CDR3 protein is CACSLRNTGELFF. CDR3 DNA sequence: TGTGCCTGCAGTCTACGGAACACCGGGGAGCTGTTTTTT.

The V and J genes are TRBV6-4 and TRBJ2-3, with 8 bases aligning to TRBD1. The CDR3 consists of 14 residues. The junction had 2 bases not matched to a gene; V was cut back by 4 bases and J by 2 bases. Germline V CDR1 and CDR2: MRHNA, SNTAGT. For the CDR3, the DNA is TGTGCCAGCAGTGGACAGGGGCACACAGATACGCAGTATTTT. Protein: CASSGQGHTDTQYF.